The 19 T cell receptor beta chains listed next were all sequenced from one sample in a study of T cell repertoires in cytomegalovirus infection. TCRdb ran MiXCR on the reads and lists one entry per CDR3 protein. This table has 80,000 to 95,000 distinct CDR3 sequences, 25% to 30% appearing once. Their antigens are not known. The sequencing here drew on CD8+ T cells from cultured PBMCs, taken from culture after CMV antigen stimulation. The receptors shown here come from a human donor in good health (CMV status not recorded). Some clones in this sample may be carry-over from other donors' samples.

The chain has TRBV12-3 or TRBV12-4 and TRBJ1-1; no clear D. V lost 8 bases and J 4 bases, leaving 8 bases between the germline ends. The CDR3 runs 11 residues. The CDR3 here is CASYEGTEAFF. CDR3 nucleotide sequence: TGTGCCAGCTACGAGGGCACTGAAGCTTTCTTT.

V usage is TRBV11-1 and J usage is TRBJ2-5; D may be TRBD1 or TRBD2 (5 bases each). The CDR3 is 16 amino acids. V was cut by 5 bases and J by 5 bases, with 21 bases left in between. CDR1 SGHAT and CDR2 FQDESV come from the germline V gene (reference sequence). In DNA form, the CDR3 reads TGTGCCAGCAGCGGTCAGGGACGGCAGACTTCGGAGACCCAGTACTTC. This gives the protein CASSGQGRQTSETQYF.

The rearrangement links TRBV6-6 to TRBJ1-1; 10 nucleotides line up with TRBD1. Germline loops: CDR1 MNHNY, CDR2 SVGAGI (reference sequence). This CDR3 contains 17 residues. The J segment lost 5 bases and the V segment lost 5 bases, leaving 14 bases of the junction unmatched. In DNA form, the CDR3 reads TGTGCCAGCAGTGTCCGGGACAGGGGTTACATAGTAACTGAAGCTTTCTTT. Its translation is CASSVRDRGYIVTEAFF.

The chain uses TRBV27 and TRBJ1-1, with no clear D. The CDR3 loop spans 14 amino acids. Trimming stripped 3 bases from V and 4 bases from J, with 12 bases between. Per the germline V gene, CDR1 is MNHEY and CDR2 is SMNVEV (reference sequence). CDR3 protein: CASSFLGPTTEAFF. The CDR3 DNA follows: TGTGCCAGCAGTTTTTTAGGGCCCACCACTGAAGCTTTCTTT.

The CDR3 nucleotides read TGTGCCAGCAGTTTAAGGGGACAACAAGAGACCCAGTACTTC. This gives the protein CASSLRGQQETQYF. The chain employs TRBV28 and TRBJ2-5; tentative D call: TRBD1 (6 bases). Trimming pared 2 bases from V and 2 bases from J, leaving 9 bases between. Germline CDR1 MDHEN, CDR2 SYDVKM. CDR3 length: 14 amino acids. Together with reference TRBV28 and TRBJ2-5, the CDR3 gives the full variable domain: DVKVTQSSRYLVKRTGEKVFLECVQDMDHENMFWYRQDPGLGLRLIYFSYDVKMKEKGDIPEGYSVSREKKERFSLILESASTNQTSMYLCASSLRGQQETQYFGPGTRLLVL.

In its sample, this clonotype was seen a few times. The rearrangement uses TRBV12-3 or TRBV12-4 and TRBJ2-3; D is perhaps TRBD1 (6 bases). V lost 3 bases, J lost 6 bases, and 13 bases lay in between. CDR3 length equals 14 residues. Written as DNA, the CDR3 is TGTGCCAGCAGTTTGGGACACCCCCGTGATACGCAGTATTTT. Translation: CASSLGHPRDTQYF.

V usage is TRBV2 and J usage is TRBJ2-2; possibly TRBD2 for D (6 bases). V was pared by 6 bases and J by 2 bases, with 7 bases between. The germline V gene encodes CDR1 SNHLY and CDR2 FYNNEI. This CDR3 spans 13 amino acids. Here the CDR3 reads CASRGTNTGELFF. Here the CDR3 DNA reads TGTGCCAGCAGAGGGACTAACACCGGGGAGCTGTTTTTT.

This clonotype was counted a few times. The J gene is TRBJ2-5, the V gene TRBV2, with TRBD2 identical over 10 bases. V lost 5 bases, J lost 2 bases, and 8 bases stayed unmatched. The CDR3 contains 16 residues. The germline V gene has CDR1 SNHLY and CDR2 FYNNEI. CDR3 nucleotide sequence: TGTGCCAGCAGTTCCGGGACTAGCGTCGGTCAAGAGACCCAGTACTTC. Translation: CASSSGTSVGQETQYF.

This clonotype has only a few counts. The chain links TRBV7-2 to TRBJ2-5, with D perhaps TRBD1 or TRBD2 (5 bases each). Trimming cost V 5 bases and J 0 bases, with 19 bases left between them. CDR1 is SGHTA, CDR2 FQGNSA, per germline. The CDR3 runs 17 residues. The CDR3 region is CASSPLSGGEYQETQYF. The CDR3 coding sequence is TGTGCCAGCAGCCCCTTGAGTGGGGGAGAGTACCAAGAGACCCAGTACTTC.

This clonotype was picked up a small number of times. The chain couples TRBV12-3 or TRBV12-4 to TRBJ2-2; no reliable D call. V lost 8 bases to trimming and J lost 5 bases, with 18 bases between them. This CDR3 is 15 amino acids long. The CDR3 coding sequence is TGTGCCAGCTCGAATGGGCCTATTGGGACCGGGGAGCTGTTTTTT. Amino acid sequence: CASSNGPIGTGELFF.

The rearrangement joins TRBV7-9 to TRBJ2-1; no clear D gene. Per germline, CDR1 SEHNR and CDR2 FQNEAQ (reference sequence). Trimming took 9 bases from V and 5 from J, leaving 14 bases between them. The CDR3 sequence is 13 residues long. The CDR3 is CAREQVPDNEQFF. The CDR3 nucleotides read TGTGCCAGGGAGCAGGTCCCCGACAATGAGCAGTTCTTC.

This chain uses TRBV10-2 with TRBJ2-1, with TRBD1 identical over 9 bases. From germline, CDR1 is WSHSY and CDR2 SAAADI. CDR3 length: 13 amino acids. Unmatched junction bases numbered 6, after V lost 9 bases and J lost 6 bases. CDR3 region: CASRDRAGNEQFF. The CDR3 nucleotides read TGCGCCAGTAGGGACAGGGCTGGCAATGAGCAGTTCTTC.

The chain recombines TRBV6-1 with TRBJ2-2; 9 bases line up with TRBD1. The CDR3 is 15 amino acids. Losses at the gene ends were 6 bases for V and 6 bases for J; bases not matched to a gene: 8. Germline values: CDR1 MNHNS, CDR2 SASEGT. CDR3 sequence reads: CASRPRTGVAGELFF. In DNA form, the CDR3 reads TGTGCCAGCAGGCCCAGGACAGGGGTGGCCGGGGAGCTGTTTTTT.

The V and J genes are TRBV7-6 and TRBJ1-6; D might be TRBD1 (6 bases). V was clipped by 5 bases and J by 8 bases, with 10 bases between them. Germline lookup yields CDR1 SGHVS and CDR2 FNYEAQ. The CDR3 runs 13 residues. Here the CDR3 DNA reads TGTGCCAGCAGCCAATACAGGGATTCACCCCTCCACTTT. The encoded protein is CASSQYRDSPLHF.

Note on this clonotype: Possible read error: a much larger clone is one base away. The chain couples TRBV7-8 to TRBJ1-5; D unresolved. V was shortened by 0 bases and J by 4 bases, with 7 bases between the two germline ends. The CDR3 is made up of 14 amino acids. The germline CDR1 and CDR2 sequences are SGHVS and FQNEAQ. CDR3 DNA: TGTGCCAGCAGCTTAGCTCCAGCTAATCAGCCCCAGCATTTT. Encoded protein: CASSLAPANQPQHF.

This clonotype was found many times. The CDR3 is CASSLGLLGNTIYF. CDR3 nucleotides: TGTGCCAGCAGCTTAGGTCTCCTGGGAAACACCATATATTTT. This chain uses TRBV7-8 with TRBJ1-3; D is undetermined. The CDR3 has 14 residues. Trimming removed 1 base at V and 4 bases at J, with 8 bases between. Germline V gene data show CDR1 as SGHVS and CDR2 as FQNEAQ.

This clonotype was detected only a few times. The V and J genes are TRBV6-5 and TRBJ1-5; D unresolved. Trimming removed 0 bases from V and 0 bases from J, with 9 bases in between. Germline CDR1 is MNHEY and CDR2 is SVGAGI. The CDR3 runs to 16 residues. The CDR3 DNA follows: TGTGCCAGCAGTTACTCCTCAGCTTATAGCAATCAGCCCCAGCATTTT. Translated: CASSYSSAYSNQPQHF.

The sample holds a few counts of this clonotype. J is TRBJ2-1 and V is TRBV4-1; D might be TRBD1 (5 bases). Per the germline V gene, CDR1 is MGHRA and CDR2 is YSYEKL. Trimming cost V 1 base and J 10 bases, with 11 bases left between them. This CDR3 spans 13 amino acids. The CDR3 DNA reads TGCGCCAGCAGCCAAGTGGGGCAAAGGGAGCAGTTCTTC. Translated, it gives CASSQVGQREQFF.

This clonotype was seen a handful of times. The chain couples TRBV24-1 to TRBJ2-3; D is possibly TRBD2 (6 bases). The CDR3 has 16 residues. CDR1 and CDR2 (germline): KGHDR, SFDVKD. V lost 2 bases and J 0 bases, leaving 11 bases between the germline ends. Here the CDR3 reads CATSDSRGTSTDTQYF. The CDR3 nucleotides read TGTGCCACCAGTGATTCCCGGGGGACGAGCACAGATACGCAGTATTTT.